Listed below are T cell receptor beta chains from one sample, sequenced in a study of T cell changes during pregnancy in multiple sclerosis. The assay was immunoSEQ multiplex PCR, and TCRdb's table has in-frame clones only and misses some. The repertoire consists of fewer than 110,000 clones, with approximately 91% occurring once and the leading ten covering about 2.9%. Sequencing used peripheral blood, obtained in the second trimester of pregnancy. These receptors were taken from a female donor with multiple sclerosis, enrolled in a pregnancy study. Each CDR3 is given with its conserved first and last residue. The D gene is left open where the match is weak. Clone size is stated in some rows and not others, as once, few, many or a class when expanded.

TRBV27	-	-	TRBJ2-7	CASRIPGTTYEQYF	TGTGCCAGCAGGATACCCGGGACAACCTACGAGCAGTACTTC
TRBV14	-	-	TRBJ1-3	CASSQKASGSGNTIYF	TGTGCCAGCAGCCAAAAGGCGTCGGGGAGTGGAAACACCATATATTTT
TRBV29-1	-	TRBD1	TRBJ2-1	CSARGQGEPYNEQFF	TGCAGCGCGCGAGGACAGGGAGAGCCCTACAATGAGCAGTTCTTC
TRBV10-3	-	TRBD2	TRBJ2-1	CAISERLAGGRDNEQFF	TGTGCCATCAGTGAGAGACTAGCGGGAGGTCGGGACAATGAGCAGTTCTTC
TRBV27	once	-	TRBJ2-5	CASSLLFGTQGGQYF	TGTGCCAGCAGTTTATTATTCGGGACTCAGGGTGGCCAGTACTTC
TRBV7-2	-	TRBD2	TRBJ2-7	CASSSQILAGPYEQYF	TGTGCCAGCAGCTCCCAAATCTTAGCGGGCCCCTACGAGCAGTACTTC
TRBV5-1	-	TRBD2	TRBJ2-3	CASSFGGSADTQYF	TGCGCCAGCAGCTTTGGCGGGAGTGCAGATACGCAGTATTTT
TRBV19	-	-	TRBJ1-5	CASSGMGQKRQPQHF	TGTGCCAGTAGTGGAATGGGACAAAAGAGGCAGCCCCAGCATTTT
TRBV29-1	-	-	TRBJ1-1	CSVAGGRNTEAFF	TGCAGCGTCGCCGGGGGGCGGAACACTGAAGCTTTCTTT
TRBV18	-	-	TRBJ2-7	CASSREVGEQYF	TGTGCCAGCTCAAGGGAGGTGGGAGAGCAGTACTTC
TRBV5-6	-	TRBD2	TRBJ2-7	CASSQQLAPTYEQYF	TGTGCCAGCAGCCAACAACTAGCGCCAACCTACGAGCAGTACTTC
TRBV5-1	-	-	TRBJ2-1	CASSFGSLNEQFF	TGCGCCAGCAGCTTTGGTAGTCTCAATGAGCAGTTCTTC
TRBV18	-	-	TRBJ2-7	CASSPVQGSYEQYF	TGTGCCAGCTCACCGGTTCAGGGCTCCTACGAGCAGTACTTC
TRBV5-1	-	TRBD1	TRBJ1-3	CASSWTGGASGNTIYF	TGCGCCAGCAGCTGGACAGGGGGCGCTTCTGGAAACACCATATATTTT
TRBV19	-	-	TRBJ2-7	CASSIASGAPGEQYF	TGTGCCAGTAGTATAGCCTCCGGAGCGCCGGGCGAGCAGTACTTC
TRBV6-5	-	-	TRBJ2-7	CASHRGPGGSYEQYF	TGTGCCAGCCACCGGGGCCCCGGGGGTTCCTACGAGCAGTACTTC
TRBV5-1	-	TRBD1	TRBJ2-1	CASSPGTGFPYNEQFF	TGCGCCAGCAGCCCCGGGACAGGGTTCCCTTACAATGAGCAGTTCTTC
TRBV19	-	TRBD2	TRBJ2-7	CASSIASLTSGILPTSYEQYF	TGTGCCAGTAGTATAGCCTCACTGACTAGCGGGATCCTTCCAACCTCCTACGAGCAGTACTTC
TRBV30	-	-	TRBJ2-1	CAWKLPYKSYNEQFF	TGTGCCTGGAAGCTCCCCTATAAGTCCTACAATGAGCAGTTCTTC
TRBV5-4	-	-	TRBJ2-5	CASSLWGGETQYF	TGTGCCAGCAGCTTATGGGGAGGTGAGACCCAGTACTTC
TRBV11-2	-	-	TRBJ1-4	CASSLGVQGSEKLFF	TGTGCCAGCAGCTTAGGCGTTCAGGGGAGTGAAAAACTGTTTTTT
TRBV19	-	-	TRBJ2-1	CASSRDRLSYNEQFF	TGTGCCAGTAGCCGAGACAGGTTATCCTACAATGAGCAGTTCTTC
TRBV2	-	-	TRBJ1-2	CASSEGTRYGYTF	TGTGCCAGCAGTGAAGGGACACGCTATGGCTACACCTTC
TRBV10-2	-	-	TRBJ1-1	CASSESAAEAFF	TGCGCCAGCAGTGAGTCGGCCGCTGAAGCTTTCTTT
TRBV5-1	-	-	TRBJ1-1	CASSPTGQGSNTEAFF	TGCGCCAGCAGCCCGACAGGCCAGGGGTCGAACACTGAAGCTTTCTTT
TRBV29-1	-	-	TRBJ2-5	CSVRTDQETQYF	TGCAGCGTTAGGACAGACCAAGAGACCCAGTACTTC
TRBV25-1	-	TRBD1	TRBJ2-7	CASSGGGQGHEQYF	TGTGCCAGCAGCGGGGGGGGACAGGGGCACGAGCAGTACTTC
TRBV10-3	-	TRBD1	TRBJ2-7	CAISSPNQGDNYEQYF	TGTGCCATCAGTTCTCCCAACCAGGGGGATAACTACGAGCAGTACTTC
TRBV4-2	-	TRBD2	TRBJ2-3	CASSQEWNRTSARTDTQYF	TGTGCCAGCAGCCAAGAATGGAACCGTACTAGCGCCCGCACAGATACGCAGTATTTT
TRBV20-1	-	-	TRBJ2-1	CSATAYGEQFF	TGCAGTGCTACCGCGTACGGTGAGCAGTTCTTC
TRBV19	once	TRBD2	TRBJ2-1	CASSFAGGANEQFF	TGTGCCAGTAGTTTTGCGGGGGGCGCCAATGAGCAGTTCTTC
TRBV7-3	once	TRBD2	TRBJ2-1	CASSLTQGSGRVEQFF	TGTGCCAGCAGCTTGACCCAGGGTAGCGGGAGGGTTGAGCAGTTCTTC
TRBV7-2	once	TRBD1	TRBJ1-5	CASSLDRGRSNQPQHF	TGTGCCAGCAGCTTGGACAGGGGCCGGAGCAATCAGCCCCAGCATTTT
TRBV19	-	TRBD1	TRBJ2-6	CASSRDSSSGANVLTF	TGTGCCAGTAGCCGGGACAGTTCCTCTGGGGCCAACGTCCTGACTTTC
TRBV6-5	-	-	TRBJ2-7	CASSPVGGPQQEQYF	TGTGCCAGCAGTCCCGTTGGCGGGCCTCAACAAGAGCAGTACTTC
TRBV29-1	-	TRBD1	TRBJ2-1	CSVSPLTGKEQFF	TGCAGCGTCAGCCCGTTGACAGGGAAGGAGCAGTTCTTC
TRBV15	once	TRBD1	TRBJ2-3	CATSRRDRGTDTQYF	TGTGCCACCAGCAGACGGGACAGGGGCACAGATACGCAGTATTTT
TRBV5-4	-	TRBD1	TRBJ2-3	CASSQGQGTDTQYF	TGTGCCAGCAGTCAAGGACAGGGCACAGATACGCAGTATTTT
TRBV7-9	-	-	TRBJ2-1	CASSLPLGTSGDTYNEQFF	TGTGCCAGCAGCTTACCCCTCGGGACAAGCGGGGACACCTACAATGAGCAGTTCTTC
TRBV10-3	-	-	TRBJ2-5	CAISELAQRQKETQYF	TGTGCCATCAGTGAGTTGGCACAGAGACAAAAAGAGACCCAGTACTTC
TRBV7-3	-	TRBD1	TRBJ2-2	CASSPPGGLNTGELFF	TGTGCCAGCAGCCCCCCAGGGGGTTTGAACACCGGGGAGCTGTTTTTT
TRBV4-1	-	-	TRBJ2-3	CASSQAWGPDTQYF	TGCGCCAGCAGCCAAGCGTGGGGGCCAGATACGCAGTATTTT
TRBV7-9	-	TRBD2	TRBJ2-1	CASSLGHQAYGGAEQFF	TGTGCCAGCAGCTTAGGACACCAGGCGTACGGGGGGGCTGAGCAGTTCTTC
TRBV28	-	-	TRBJ1-1	CASSSPPTGNTEAFF	TGTGCCAGCAGTTCCCCCCCTACAGGGAACACTGAAGCTTTCTTT
TRBV29-1	-	TRBD1	TRBJ1-1	CSAGRGQARGTEAFF	TGCAGCGCCGGAAGGGGACAGGCCCGGGGCACTGAAGCTTTCTTT
TRBV5-1	few	TRBD2	TRBJ2-7	CASSLDLPGGDEQYF	TGCGCCAGCAGCTTGGACCTACCGGGGGGGGACGAGCAGTACTTC
TRBV28	-	TRBD1	TRBJ1-4	CASSPQGAGGEKLFF	TGTGCCAGCAGTCCACAAGGGGCAGGGGGAGAAAAACTGTTTTTT
TRBV5-1	-	-	TRBJ1-1	CASSLSQGFTEAFF	TGCGCCAGCAGCTTGTCCCAGGGTTTCACTGAAGCTTTCTTT
TRBV2	-	-	TRBJ1-5	CASTGYNQPQHF	TGTGCCAGCACAGGGTACAATCAGCCCCAGCATTTT
TRBV5-6	-	-	TRBJ1-4	CASSFSFSSSSGREKLFF	TGTGCCAGCAGCTTTTCATTTTCGTCTTCGTCAGGGAGGGAAAAACTGTTTTTT
TRBV5-5	-	-	TRBJ2-5	CASSLVEGHQETQYF	TGTGCCAGCAGCTTGGTGGAGGGCCACCAAGAGACCCAGTACTTC
TRBV7-2	-	TRBD2	TRBJ2-7	CASSSSRTRGHYEQYF	TGTGCCAGCAGCAGTAGTCGGACTAGAGGTCACTACGAGCAGTACTTC
TRBV9	-	-	TRBJ2-2	CASSAHAPGSTGELFF	TGTGCCAGCAGCGCCCACGCCCCCGGGTCCACCGGGGAGCTGTTTTTT
TRBV19	-	-	TRBJ1-5	CASSFQAPNQPQHF	TGTGCCAGTAGTTTTCAGGCCCCCAATCAGCCCCAGCATTTT